A single sample is the source of the 27 T cell receptor beta chains below, sequenced in a study of OX40 agonist ivuxolimab in advanced cancers. Sequencing was performed with immunoSEQ multiplex PCR; in TCRdb, only in-frame clones are kept and a portion is missing. The sample carries tens of thousands of clones, roughly four fifths recorded once. The sample consisted of CD4+ or CD8+ T cells sorted from blood, taken in a trial of the OX40 agonist ivuxolimab. Source of these receptors: an adult with an advanced solid tumor such as melanoma, head and neck, liver or kidney cancer.

DNA of the CDR3: TGTGCCAGCAGTCAACAGGGGGATGGCTACACCTTC. This translates into CASSQQGDGYTF. The chain joins TRBV6-1 to TRBJ1-2; 8 bases map to TRBD1. This CDR3 has 12 amino acids. V dropped 5 bases and J dropped 6; count of bases not matched to a gene: 2. Germline assignment: CDR1 MNHNS and CDR2 SASEGT.

The rearrangement links TRBV9 to TRBJ1-5; D might be TRBD1 (5 bases). The CDR3 runs to 15 residues. Per germline, CDR1 SGDLS and CDR2 YYNGEE. Trimming cost V 0 bases and J 2 bases, with 9 bases left between them. The CDR3 nucleotides are TGTGCCAGCAGCGTAGGGGGGGGTGGCAATCAGCCCCAGCATTTT. It codes for CASSVGGGGNQPQHF.

This clone was seen only once. The chain couples TRBV9 to TRBJ1-5; 7 positions match TRBD1. Germline lookup yields CDR1 SGDLS and CDR2 YYNGEE. V lost 0 bases, J lost 9 bases, and 9 bases stayed unmatched. This CDR3 comprises 15 residues. CDR3 amino acids: CASSVEGQEDRPQHF. The CDR3 DNA sequence: TGTGCCAGCAGCGTAGAAGGACAGGAGGATCGGCCCCAGCATTTT.

This sequence joins TRBV6-5 and TRBJ1-4; D possibly corresponds to TRBD1 (5 bases). V was trimmed by 5 bases and J by 3 bases, leaving 10 bases between them. CDR1 and CDR2 (germline): MNHEY, SVGAGI. CDR3 length equals 14 residues. The CDR3 sequence is CASSQSGPNEKLFF. In DNA, the CDR3 is TGTGCCAGCAGTCAATCAGGGCCTAATGAAAAACTGTTTTTT.

The gene calls are TRBV10-1 and TRBJ2-5, with TRBD1 matching 7 bases. CDR3 length: 18 amino acids. V trimming: 0 bases; J trimming: 5 bases; junction bases outside the gene matches: 15. Germline V gene sequence: CDR1 WNHNN, CDR2 SYGVQD (reference sequence). The CDR3 loop reads CASSESSQGDKSVETQYF. The CDR3 DNA sequence: TGCGCCAGCAGTGAGTCGAGCCAGGGGGACAAGTCAGTCGAGACCCAGTACTTC.

J is TRBJ1-1 and V is TRBV6-6; D remains ambiguous. Germline values: CDR1 MNHNY, CDR2 SVGAGI (reference sequence). V dropped 6 bases and J dropped 6 bases, with 11 bases sitting between them. The CDR3 is 12 amino acids. The CDR3 coding sequence is TGTGCCAGCAGGCCCCGGAGTTCTGAAGCTTTCTTT. Its protein product is CASRPRSSEAFF.

The CDR3 sequence is CASSNRLIQGLKELFF. The CDR3 DNA reads as TGTGCCAGCAGTAATCGTCTGATCCAGGGCCTTAAGGAGCTGTTTTTT. The chain has TRBV27 and TRBJ2-2, with D perhaps TRBD1 (5 bases). This CDR3 spans 16 amino acids. The V and J ends lost 5 bases and 10 bases respectively, with 23 bases between them. Per germline, CDR1 MNHEY and CDR2 SMNVEV (reference sequence).

This clone was detected only once. The V gene is TRBV4-2, the J gene TRBJ1-2; D may be TRBD1 (5 bases). V was cut by 1 base and J by 7 bases, with 19 bases left in between. CDR3 length: 16 amino acids. Per the germline V gene, CDR1 is LGHNA and CDR2 is YNFKEQ. The CDR3 region is CASSQGGLGRESGYTF. CDR3 coding DNA: TGTGCCAGCAGCCAAGGGGGACTGGGCAGGGAGAGTGGCTACACCTTC.

The chain employs TRBV6-5 and TRBJ2-5; a weak D match, TRBD2 (6 bases). Trimming took off 4 bases at V and 2 bases at J, with 8 bases between the two ends. Germline V gene sequence: CDR1 MNHEY, CDR2 SVGAGI. This CDR3 comprises 13 residues. CDR3 sequence (DNA): TGTGCCAGCAGTTCGGGGGAACAAGAGACCCAGTACTTC. Its translation is CASSSGEQETQYF.

This clone was counted a few times. The chain combines TRBV6-5 with TRBJ1-4; 7 nucleotides agree with TRBD1. The CDR3 is made up of 16 amino acids. CDR1 and CDR2 from the germline V gene are MNHEY and SVGAGI. With 4 bases clipped from V and 4 bases from J, the junction kept 9 bases outside the gene matches. CDR3 sequence reads: CASSFSPGTDNEKLFF. The DNA of the CDR3 is TGTGCCAGCAGTTTTTCGCCCGGGACAGATAATGAAAAACTGTTTTTT.

This clone is a singleton in its sample. The gene calls are TRBV27 and TRBJ2-1; a weak D match, TRBD2 (6 bases). Trimming cost V 5 bases and J 0 bases, with 14 bases left between them. CDR1 MNHEY and CDR2 SMNVEV come from the germline V gene (reference sequence). The CDR3 spans 16 residues. CDR3 nucleotides: TGTGCCAGCAGTCCCTCTGCGGGGCACTCCTACAATGAGCAGTTCTTC. Encoded protein: CASSPSAGHSYNEQFF.

The V call is TRBV7-2, the J call TRBJ2-7; D tentatively fits TRBD1 or TRBD2 (6 bases each). Deletions cut 5 bases from V and 5 bases from J, with 13 bases between. Germline V gives CDR1 SGHTA, CDR2 FQGNSA. This CDR3 comprises 13 residues. The CDR3 sequence is CASSRGTINEQYF. As DNA, the CDR3 is TGTGCCAGCAGCCGCGGGACAATCAACGAGCAGTACTTC.

This rearrangement joins TRBV29-1 to TRBJ2-3; a weak D match, TRBD1 (6 bases). Trimming took 1 base from V and 5 from J, leaving 19 bases between them. CDR1 SQVTM and CDR2 ANQGSEA come from the germline V gene. The CDR3 covers 16 residues. The CDR3 loop reads CSVEGGQAAGIDTQYF. CDR3 sequence (DNA): TGCAGCGTTGAAGGGGGGCAGGCGGCAGGTATAGATACGCAGTATTTT.

A few counts support this clone. The chain joins TRBV6-5 to TRBJ1-4; TRBD1 aligns across 7 bases. The CDR3 is 16 residues long. With V trimmed by 2 bases and J by 5 bases, 8 bases remained unmatched. Germline-derived CDR1 and CDR2 are MNHEY and SVGAGI. CDR3 nucleotides: TGTGCCAGCAGTTACGGAGGGGGCGCCTTGAATGAAAAACTGTTTTTT. Translated, it gives CASSYGGGALNEKLFF.

The chain recombines TRBV2 with TRBJ2-3; TRBD2 agrees at 12 bases. Germline CDR1 reads SNHLY; CDR2 reads FYNNEI. The CDR3 sequence is 14 residues long. The V segment lost 7 bases and the J segment 4 bases; nucleotides outside the gene matches: 3. CDR3 coding DNA: TGTGCCAGCATCGGGACTAGCGGGCCAGATACGCAGTATTTT. Translation: CASIGTSGPDTQYF.

This rearrangement joins TRBV19 to TRBJ1-2, with D maybe TRBD1 (6 bases). This CDR3 is 13 amino acids long. Trimming pared 4 bases from V and 4 bases from J, leaving 10 bases between. CDR1 LNHDA and CDR2 SQIVND come from the germline V gene (reference sequence). CDR3 in DNA: TGTGCCAGTAGTACGCAGGGGTCCTATGGCTACACCTTC. It specifies CASSTQGSYGYTF.

The rearrangement joins TRBV7-2 to TRBJ1-1, with D unresolved. Trimming shortened V by 5 bases and J by 7 bases, and 11 bases separated the two germline ends. This CDR3 is 12 amino acids long. CDR1 and CDR2 from the germline V gene are SGHTA and FQGNSA. The CDR3 DNA follows: TGTGCCAGCAGCCCCAGGTCAAGTGAAGCTTTCTTT. Encoded protein: CASSPRSSEAFF.

The chain couples TRBV5-6 to TRBJ1-4; D gene uncertain. Germline V gene sequence: CDR1 SGHDT, CDR2 YYEEEE. V was pared by 5 bases and J by 6 bases, with 11 bases between. The CDR3 has 13 amino acids. CDR3 sequence: CASSPGIDEKLFF. CDR3 sequence (DNA): TGTGCCAGCAGTCCGGGGATAGATGAAAAACTGTTTTTT. Full variable domain (remainder filled in from reference TRBV5-6 and TRBJ1-4): DAGVTQSPTHLIKTRGQQVTLRCSPKSGHDTVSWYQQALGQGPQFIFQYYEEEERQRGNFPDRFSGHQFPNYSSELNVNALLLGDSALYLCASSPGIDEKLFFGSGTQLSVL.

DNA for the CDR3: TGTGCCAGCAGCCAAGGGGTTATTGGACTAGCGGGAGACTACGAGCAGTACTTC. Amino acid sequence: CASSQGVIGLAGDYEQYF. V is TRBV4-2 and J is TRBJ2-7, with 13 nucleotides matching TRBD2. Trimming cost V 1 base and J 3 bases; bases outside gene matches: 9. Germline CDR1 and CDR2: LGHNA and YNFKEQ. The CDR3 is 18 amino acids.

This clone came up a few times. This chain links TRBV6-1 with TRBJ1-2; the D gene is possibly TRBD1 (5 bases). CDR1 MNHNS and CDR2 SASEGT come from the germline V gene. This CDR3 spans 12 amino acids. V was shortened by 8 bases and J by 4 bases, with 11 bases between the two germline ends. CDR3: CASGSGSYGYTF. For the CDR3, the DNA is TGTGCCAGCGGATCAGGGAGCTATGGCTACACCTTC.

The V call is TRBV5-1, the J call TRBJ2-5; perhaps TRBD2 as D (5 bases). Germline V gene lookup returns CDR1 SGHRS and CDR2 YFSETQ. There are 14 residues in the CDR3. V was trimmed by 2 bases and J by 2 bases, leaving 10 bases between them. In nucleotides, the CDR3 is TGCGCCAGCAGCTTTAGCGAGGCTCAAGAGACCCAGTACTTC. It yields the protein CASSFSEAQETQYF.

This chain links TRBV9 with TRBJ2-7, with TRBD1 matching 7 bases. Germline CDR1 is SGDLS and CDR2 is YYNGEE. Trimming took 2 bases from V and 3 from J; bases not matched to a gene: 8. The CDR3 has 15 residues. The CDR3 DNA follows: TGTGCCAGCAGCGTGTCGACAGGGCCGGGCTACGAGCAGTACTTC. Translation: CASSVSTGPGYEQYF.

This clone was seen only a few times. The chain employs TRBV6-5 and TRBJ1-5; perhaps TRBD1 as D (5 bases). There are 16 residues in the CDR3. CDR1 MNHEY and CDR2 SVGAGI come from the germline V gene. V lost 0 bases, J lost 3 bases, and 12 bases lay in between. This CDR3 is CASSYSRTPPNQPQHF. Written as DNA, the CDR3 is TGTGCCAGCAGTTACTCGAGGACACCTCCCAATCAGCCCCAGCATTTT.

This chain links TRBV10-3 with TRBJ2-7; TRBD2 matches at 10 bases. The V and J ends lost 1 base and 0 bases, in that order; junction bases with no gene match: 3. The CDR3 totals 16 residues. Germline values: CDR1 ENHRY, CDR2 SYGVKD. CDR3 region: CAISELAGGLSYEQYF. The DNA for the CDR3 is TGTGCCATCAGTGAGTTAGCGGGAGGACTCTCCTACGAGCAGTACTTC.

The chain carries TRBV27 and TRBJ1-6, with D possibly matching TRBD1 (6 bases). In germline, CDR1 is MNHEY, CDR2 SMNVEV (reference sequence). V lost 8 bases, J lost 10 bases, and 24 bases lay in between. The CDR3 has 16 residues. In nucleotides, the CDR3 is TGTGCCAGCCACTCCCTCGCCCGAGGGGGGGGGTCACCCCTCCACTTT. Protein: CASHSLARGGGSPLHF.

The V gene is TRBV4-1, the J gene TRBJ1-1; D call uncertain. Germline CDR1 and CDR2: MGHRA and YSYEKL. This CDR3 region has 15 residues. Trimming left V 2 bases short and J 7 bases short, with 17 bases between. Here the CDR3 reads CASSQTDWTDDEAFF. Written as DNA, the CDR3 is TGCGCCAGCAGCCAAACAGACTGGACGGATGATGAAGCTTTCTTT.

The genes are TRBV19 and TRBJ2-1; 10 bases are a match to TRBD2. The CDR3 has 14 residues. Looked up from germline, CDR1 is LNHDA and CDR2 is SQIVND (reference sequence). J gave up 3 bases and V 4 bases, and 0 bases lay outside the gene matches. The chain's CDR3 is CASSRLAGYNEQFF. The CDR3 DNA reads as TGTGCCAGTAGTAGACTAGCGGGCTACAATGAGCAGTTCTTC. Together with reference TRBV19 and TRBJ2-1, the CDR3 gives the full variable domain: DGGITQSPKYLFRKEGQNVTLSCEQNLNHDAMYWYRQDPGQGLRLIYYSQIVNDFQKGDIAEGYSVSREKKESFPLTVTSAQKNPTAFYLCASSRLAGYNEQFFGPGTRLTVL.